Below are 6 T cell receptor beta chains sequenced from a single sample in a study of blood T cell repertoires in COVID-19. Measured with immunoSEQ multiplex PCR; TCRdb has only the in-frame clones, and not every one. The sample yields roughly 100,000 clones, 75% to 95% seen once. Sequenced input: peripheral blood. These receptors came from a man between 18 and 35 years old with acute or convalescent COVID-19.

The V and J genes are TRBV2 and TRBJ1-2, with D tentatively TRBD1 (6 bases). Germline V gives CDR1 SNHLY, CDR2 FYNNEI. Trimming pared 8 bases from V and 2 bases from J, leaving 15 bases between. This CDR3 is built from 14 residues. In nucleotides, the CDR3 is TGTGCCAGCGGACGGACAGTTCTCAACTATGGCTACACCTTC. Amino acid sequence: CASGRTVLNYGYTF.

This clone occurred once. The chain is built from TRBV9 and TRBJ2-5; 9 nucleotides align to TRBD2. This CDR3 is 15 amino acids long. The V gene's germline CDR1 is SGDLS and CDR2 YYNGEE. V shed 4 bases and J 5 bases; nucleotides not matched to a gene: 9. CDR3 loop: CASSRGVAGVETQYF. DNA of the CDR3: TGTGCCAGCAGCAGAGGGGTAGCGGGAGTGGAGACCCAGTACTTC.

The chain couples TRBV20-1 to TRBJ1-1, with a tentative D call TRBD1 (5 bases). Germline CDR1 reads DFQATT; CDR2 reads SNEGSKA (reference sequence). The length of the CDR3 is 16 residues. V lost 3 bases and J 6 bases, leaving 23 bases between the germline ends. CDR3 region: CSASRGIGFEGAEAFF. The CDR3 coding sequence is TGCAGTGCTAGTCGGGGGATAGGGTTTGAAGGGGCTGAAGCTTTCTTT.

The chain combines TRBV7-2 with TRBJ2-3; TRBD2 is a possible D gene (5 bases). The germline V gene encodes CDR1 SGHTA and CDR2 FQGNSA. The CDR3 runs 16 residues. The V end was cut by 1 base, the J end by 1 base, with 12 bases between. As DNA, the CDR3 is TGTGCCAGCAGCTTAGGGAGCGGCGATCGCACAGATACGCAGTATTTT. Residues: CASSLGSGDRTDTQYF.

The rearrangement links TRBV7-2 to TRBJ2-7; 7 nucleotides line up with TRBD1. The CDR3 spans 16 residues. Losses at the gene ends were 6 bases for V and 3 bases for J; bases not matched to a gene: 14. Germline CDR1 reads SGHTA; CDR2 reads FQGNSA. In DNA, the CDR3 is TGTGCCAGCAGAAAAAGGGGTCAACAGGGGAGCTACGAGCAGTACTTC. As protein: CASRKRGQQGSYEQYF.

V gene TRBV5-7 combines with J gene TRBJ1-1, with 7 bases lining up with TRBD1. TRBV5-7 counts as an open reading frame of uncertain function. The CDR3 is made up of 16 amino acids. The V segment lost 8 bases and the J segment 8 bases; nucleotides outside the gene matches: 21. CDR3 DNA: TGTGCCAGTACCCAACCTATAGGGACAGTTCCCTCGGAAGCTTTCTTT. Amino acids: CASTQPIGTVPSEAFF.